This is a list of T cell receptor beta chains from one sample in a study of T cell repertoires in cytomegalovirus infection. TCRdb independently ran MiXCR on the reads; one entry per CDR3 protein. Seen here are a few hundred thousand distinct CDR3 sequences, over 15% observed once, and the top ten hold less than 50%. The sequenced material came from CD8+ T cells from PBMCs. The receptors stem from a human donor in good health (CMV status not recorded). Some clones in this sample may be carry-over from other donors' samples. Each CDR3 is given with its conserved first and last residue. A D gene is named only where the DNA matches it firmly. A row's size may be missing; if present it is once, few, many or a size class.

d_gene | abundance | j_gene | len | v_gene | CDR3aa | CDR3nt
. | many | TRBJ2-2 | 16 | TRBV4-1 | CASSPWTKSNTGELFF | TGCGCCAGCAGCCCCTGGACAAAATCGAACACCGGGGAGCTGTTTTTT
. | . | TRBJ2-7 | 12 | TRBV2 | CASTAGVHEQYF | TGTGCCAGCACGGCAGGGGTGCACGAGCAGTACTTC
. | many | TRBJ1-1 | 14 | TRBV7-2 | CASSLQGMNTEAFF | TGTGCCAGCAGCTTACAGGGGATGAACACTGAAGCTTTCTTT
. | few | TRBJ1-2 | 13 | TRBV12-3/TRBV12-4 | CASDSGGGYGYTF | TGTGCCAGCGATTCTGGGGGAGGCTATGGCTACACCTTC
. | many | TRBJ2-7 | 14 | TRBV7-9 | CASSLASNSYEQYF | TGTGCCAGCAGCTTAGCAAGCAACTCCTACGAGCAGTACTTC
. | . | TRBJ2-1 | 16 | TRBV25-1 | CASSDEDTITYNEQFF | TGTGCCAGCAGTGACGAGGACACAATCACCTACAATGAGCAGTTCTTC
. | many | TRBJ2-1 | 15 | TRBV4-1 | CASSQVFGALYEQFF | TGCGCCAGCAGCCAAGTGTTCGGGGCTCTCTATGAGCAGTTCTTC
TRBD1 | . | TRBJ2-1 | 11 | TRBV11-2 | CASSLGGQVFF | TGTGCCAGCAGCTTAGGGGGACAGGTATTCTTC
TRBD2 | . | TRBJ2-1 | 15 | TRBV29-1 | CNVDLIQRGRDEQFF | TGCAACGTGGACTTGATCCAGCGGGGGCGGGACGAGCAGTTCTTC
. | . | TRBJ2-7 | 14 | TRBV9 | CASSAFQGIDEQYF | TGTGCCAGCAGCGCCTTCCAGGGAATCGACGAGCAGTACTTC
TRBD2 | many | TRBJ2-7 | 18 | TRBV7-8 | CASSLALPLAGNSYEQYF | TGTGCCAGCAGCTTAGCCCTCCCACTAGCGGGGAACTCCTACGAGCAGTACTTC
. | many | TRBJ1-4 | 15 | TRBV12-3/TRBV12-4 | CASSLAGDSNEKLFF | TGTGCCAGCAGTCTTGCGGGCGACTCTAATGAAAAACTGTTTTTT
TRBD1 | . | TRBJ1-5 | 16 | TRBV20-1 | CSARIGQGMGNQPQHF | TGCAGTGCTAGGATCGGACAGGGGATGGGCAATCAGCCCCAGCATTTT